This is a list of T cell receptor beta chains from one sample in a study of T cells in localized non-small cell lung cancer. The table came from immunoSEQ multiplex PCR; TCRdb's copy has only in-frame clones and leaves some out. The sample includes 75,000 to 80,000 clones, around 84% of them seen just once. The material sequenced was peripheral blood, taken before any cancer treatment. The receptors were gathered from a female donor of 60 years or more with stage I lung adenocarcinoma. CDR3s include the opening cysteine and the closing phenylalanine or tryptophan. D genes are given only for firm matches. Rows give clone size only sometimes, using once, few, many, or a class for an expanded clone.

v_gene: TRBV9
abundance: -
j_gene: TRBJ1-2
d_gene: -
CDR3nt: TGTGCCAGCAGCGTAGAAGCCAGTACGGGCTACACCTTC
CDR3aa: CASSVEASTGYTF

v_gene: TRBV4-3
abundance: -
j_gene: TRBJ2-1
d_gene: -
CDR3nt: TGCGCCAGCAGCCAAGGGGGGGAGGAGCACAATGAGCAGTTCTTC
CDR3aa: CASSQGGEEHNEQFF

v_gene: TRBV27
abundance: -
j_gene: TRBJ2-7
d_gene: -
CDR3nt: TGTGCCAGCAGCCCTCCGGGACTCTATTCCTACGAGCAGTACTTC
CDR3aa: CASSPPGLYSYEQYF

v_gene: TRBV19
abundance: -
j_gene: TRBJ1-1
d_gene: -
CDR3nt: TGTGCCAGTAGTATCCTCACCGGACGGGGACCGAACACTGAAGCTTTCTTT
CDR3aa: CASSILTGRGPNTEAFF

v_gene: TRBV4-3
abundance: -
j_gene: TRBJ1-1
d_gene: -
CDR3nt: TGCGCCAGCAGCCGAGTGTCAAACACTGAAGCTTTCTTT
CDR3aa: CASSRVSNTEAFF

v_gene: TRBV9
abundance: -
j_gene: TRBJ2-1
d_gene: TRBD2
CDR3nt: TGTGCCAGCAGCGTGGCTAGCGGGGGTTACAATGAGCAGTTCTTC
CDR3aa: CASSVASGGYNEQFF

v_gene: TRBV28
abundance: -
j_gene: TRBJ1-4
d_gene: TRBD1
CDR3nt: TGTGCCAGCAGGGGAAGGGGGCGGAATAGTGAAAAACTGTTTTTT
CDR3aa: CASRGRGRNSEKLFF

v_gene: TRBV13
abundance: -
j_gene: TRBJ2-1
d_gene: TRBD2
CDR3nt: TGTGCCAGCAGTCCTCCCGATAAGCGGGATTGGAATCATGAGCAGTTCTTC
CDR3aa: CASSPPDKRDWNHEQFF

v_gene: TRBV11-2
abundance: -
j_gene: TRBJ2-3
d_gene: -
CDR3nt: TGTGCCAGCAGCCAAAAATGGACGGAAACAGATACGCAGTATTTT
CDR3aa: CASSQKWTETDTQYF

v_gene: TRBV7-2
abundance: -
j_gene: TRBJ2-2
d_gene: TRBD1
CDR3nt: TGTGCCAGTCGTATCGACAGGGACAACACCGGGGAGCTGTTTTTT
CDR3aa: CASRIDRDNTGELFF

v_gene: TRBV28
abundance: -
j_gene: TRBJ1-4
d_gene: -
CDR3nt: TGTGCCAGCAGTTTTGAGGGGGTTCAAGGGTGGGAGCCTAATGAAAAACTGTTTTTT
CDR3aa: CASSFEGVQGWEPNEKLFF

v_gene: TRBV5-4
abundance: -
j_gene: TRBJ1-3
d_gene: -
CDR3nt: TGTGCCAGCAGCTACGACGCCAGGGGCTCTGGAAACACCATATATTTT
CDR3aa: CASSYDARGSGNTIYF

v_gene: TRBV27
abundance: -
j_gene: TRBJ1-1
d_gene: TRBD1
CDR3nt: TGTGCCAGCAGACCCAGACAGGGCGGATACACTGAAGCTTTCTTT
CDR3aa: CASRPRQGGYTEAFF

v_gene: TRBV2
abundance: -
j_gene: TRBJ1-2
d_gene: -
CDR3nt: TGTGCCAGCAGTGAAGCAGGAGCAGGCTACTATGGCTACACCTTC
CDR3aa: CASSEAGAGYYGYTF

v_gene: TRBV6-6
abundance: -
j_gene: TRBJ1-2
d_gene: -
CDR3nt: TGTGCCAGCAGTTACTCCTGGGGCTTCTCCTTC
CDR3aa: CASSYSWGFSF

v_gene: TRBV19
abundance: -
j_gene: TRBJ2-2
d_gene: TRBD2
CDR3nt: TGTGCCAGTAGCCAACCGAATCAACGACTAGCGGGAGACACCGGGGAGCTGTTTTTT
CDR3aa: CASSQPNQRLAGDTGELFF

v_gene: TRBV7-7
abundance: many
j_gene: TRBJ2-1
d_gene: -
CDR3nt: TGTGCTAGCAGCTTAGGGGTAGGACTTCAGAATGAGCAGTTCTTC
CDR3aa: CASSLGVGLQNEQFF

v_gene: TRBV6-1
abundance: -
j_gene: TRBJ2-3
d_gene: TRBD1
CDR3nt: TGTGCCAGCAGTGAATTCGGGACAGGAAGCACAGATACGCAGTATTTT
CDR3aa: CASSEFGTGSTDTQYF

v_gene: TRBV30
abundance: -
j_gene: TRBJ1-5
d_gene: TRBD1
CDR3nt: TGTGCCTGGAGTGTACAGGGGAATCAGCCCCAGCATTTT
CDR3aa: CAWSVQGNQPQHF

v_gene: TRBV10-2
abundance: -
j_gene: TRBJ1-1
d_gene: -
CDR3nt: TGCGCCAGCAGGCCGGGGTCCGGGACTGAAGCTTTCTTT
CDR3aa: CASRPGSGTEAFF

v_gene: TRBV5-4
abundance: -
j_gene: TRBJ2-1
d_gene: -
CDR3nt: TGTGCCAGCAGCTTGGCTAGCTCCTACAATGAGCAGTTCTTC
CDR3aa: CASSLASSYNEQFF

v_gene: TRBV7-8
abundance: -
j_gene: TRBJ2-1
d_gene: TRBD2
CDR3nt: TGTGCCAGCAGCTCTAGCGGGAGCAATGAGCAGTTCTTC
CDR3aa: CASSSSGSNEQFF

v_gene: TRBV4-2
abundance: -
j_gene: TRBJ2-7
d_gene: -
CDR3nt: TGTGCCAGCAGCCAAGAAGGCGCTACGACTAACGAGCAGTACTTC
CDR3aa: CASSQEGATTNEQYF

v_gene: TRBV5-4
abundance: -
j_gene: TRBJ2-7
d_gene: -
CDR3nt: TGTGCCAGCAGCTCCGGACTGGAGCCTGGCGAGCAGTACTTC
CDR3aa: CASSSGLEPGEQYF

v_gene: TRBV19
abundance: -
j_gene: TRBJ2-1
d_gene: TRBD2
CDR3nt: TGTGCCAGTAGTATCCGGACTAGTTTAGGCAATGAGCAGTTCTTC
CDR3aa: CASSIRTSLGNEQFF

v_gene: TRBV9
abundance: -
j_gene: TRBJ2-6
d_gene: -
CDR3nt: TGTGCCAGCAGCGTAGGAGGGTCGTCAGACTCTGGGGCCAACGTCCTGACTTTC
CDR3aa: CASSVGGSSDSGANVLTF

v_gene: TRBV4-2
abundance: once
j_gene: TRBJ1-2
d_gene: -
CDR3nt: TGTGCCAGCAGCCAAGAGTGGCAGGGGTTACATGGCTACACCTTC
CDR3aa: CASSQEWQGLHGYTF

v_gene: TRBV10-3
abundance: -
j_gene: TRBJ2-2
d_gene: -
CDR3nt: TGTGCCATCAGTGAGCTGGGATTTCTGAACACCGGGGAGCTGTTTTTT
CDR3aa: CAISELGFLNTGELFF

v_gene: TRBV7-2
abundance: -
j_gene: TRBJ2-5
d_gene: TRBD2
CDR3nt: TGTGCCAGCAGCCCCACCCTCGGACTAGCGGGGGGGGAGACCCAGTACTTC
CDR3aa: CASSPTLGLAGGETQYF

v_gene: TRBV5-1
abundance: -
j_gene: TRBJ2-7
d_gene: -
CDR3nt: TGCGCCAGCAACTTGGTTGGACAACACTACGAGCAGTACTTC
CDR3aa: CASNLVGQHYEQYF

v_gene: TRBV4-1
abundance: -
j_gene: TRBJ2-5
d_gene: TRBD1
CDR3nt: TGCGCCAGCACGCCGGCAGGGGGAGAGACCCAGTACTTC
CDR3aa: CASTPAGGETQYF

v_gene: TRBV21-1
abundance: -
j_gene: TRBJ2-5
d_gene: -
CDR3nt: TGTGCCAGCAGCAGAGGGGGCGGGGTGTACTTC
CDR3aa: CASSRGGGVYF

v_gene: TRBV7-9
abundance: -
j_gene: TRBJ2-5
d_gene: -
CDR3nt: TGTGCCAGCAGCTCCGACTCGAAAGAGACCCAGTACTTC
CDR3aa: CASSSDSKETQYF

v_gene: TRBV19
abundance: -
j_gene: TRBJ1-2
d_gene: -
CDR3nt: TGTGCCAGTAGTATGGGACGGCTCCAAGTTGACTATGGCTACACCTTC
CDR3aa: CASSMGRLQVDYGYTF

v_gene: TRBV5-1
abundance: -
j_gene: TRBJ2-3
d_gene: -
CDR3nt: TGCGCCAGCAGCTTGGGGACCCTTAACACAGATACGCAGTATTTT
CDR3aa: CASSLGTLNTDTQYF

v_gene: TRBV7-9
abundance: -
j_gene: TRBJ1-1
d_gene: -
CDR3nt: TGTGCCAGCAGCGCACGGGAAGCTTTCTTT
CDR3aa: CASSAREAFF

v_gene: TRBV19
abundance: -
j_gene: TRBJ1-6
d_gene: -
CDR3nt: TGTGCCAGTAGTGCTATAGATAATTCACCCCTCCACTTT
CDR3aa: CASSAIDNSPLHF

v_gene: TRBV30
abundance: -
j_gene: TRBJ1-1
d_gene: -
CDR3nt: TGTGCCTGGGAGTGGGGGATGAACACTGAAGCTTTCTTT
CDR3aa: CAWEWGMNTEAFF

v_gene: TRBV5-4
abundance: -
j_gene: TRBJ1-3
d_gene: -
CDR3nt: TGTGCCAGCAGCTTTACGGGGGGGGTCTCTGGAAACACCATATATTTT
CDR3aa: CASSFTGGVSGNTIYF

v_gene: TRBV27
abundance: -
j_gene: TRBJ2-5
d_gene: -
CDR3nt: TGTGCCAGCAGTTCCCAGGGGATTCAAAAGACCCAGTACTTC
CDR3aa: CASSSQGIQKTQYF

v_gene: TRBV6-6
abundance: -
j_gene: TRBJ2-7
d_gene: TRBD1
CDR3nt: TGTGCCAGCAGACGCACAGGGGACTCCTACGAGCAGTACTTC
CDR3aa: CASRRTGDSYEQYF

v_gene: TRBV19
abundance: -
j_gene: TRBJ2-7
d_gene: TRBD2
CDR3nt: TGTGCCAGTAGTATTCGGACTAGCGGGCCCCTCTCCTACGAGCAGTACTTC
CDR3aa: CASSIRTSGPLSYEQYF

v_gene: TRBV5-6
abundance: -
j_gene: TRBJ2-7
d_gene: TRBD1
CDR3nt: TGTGCCAGCAGCTTGCAGGGGGCGCACGAGCAGTACTTC
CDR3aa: CASSLQGAHEQYF

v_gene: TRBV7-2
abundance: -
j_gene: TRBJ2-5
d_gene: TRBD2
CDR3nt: TGTGCCAGCAGCGGGACTAGCGGGGCCCAAGGGACCCAGTACTTC
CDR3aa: CASSGTSGAQGTQYF